This T cell receptor beta chain came from a study of cytomegalovirus exposure and HLA in healthy donors. General observations from the study: Later work showed greater clonal expansion in HLA-associated TCR beta chains than in equally common others.

PCR primers comprised 60 Vbeta and 13 Jbeta primers. This table comes from immunoSEQ multiplex PCR, and its TCRdb copy is limited to in-frame clones, with some not included. The sample has approximately 95,000 clones, around 84% seen once; the top ten hold 4.1%. J lost 2 bases, V lost 0 bases, and 6 bases had no gene match. Germline V gene data show CDR1 as SGHRS and CDR2 as YFSETQ. CDR3 length: 16 amino acids. About this clone: Its antigen is undetermined.

Source material: PBMCs. The clonotype was recovered from a woman in her thirties or forties in good health and CMV-seropositive. The rearrangement links TRBV5-1 to TRBJ2-5; 8 bases agree with TRBD2. CDR3 coding DNA: TGCGCCAGCAGCTTGGTCCAACTAGCGGATCAAGAGACCCAGTACTTC. Protein sequence: CASSLVQLADQETQYF.